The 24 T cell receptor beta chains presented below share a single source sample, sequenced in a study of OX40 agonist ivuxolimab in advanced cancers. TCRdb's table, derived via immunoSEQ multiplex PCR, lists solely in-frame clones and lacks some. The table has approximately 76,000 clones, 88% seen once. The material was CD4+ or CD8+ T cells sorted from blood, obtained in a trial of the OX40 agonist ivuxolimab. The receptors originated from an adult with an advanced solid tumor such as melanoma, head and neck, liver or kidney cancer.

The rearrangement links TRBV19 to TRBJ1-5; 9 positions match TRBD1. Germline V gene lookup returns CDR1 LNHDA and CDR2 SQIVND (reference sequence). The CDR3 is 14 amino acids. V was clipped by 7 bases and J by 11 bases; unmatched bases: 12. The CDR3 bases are TGTGCCAGTACTCCGGGACAGGGCTTTCCCTCCCAGCATTTT. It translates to CASTPGQGFPSQHF.

Here the CDR3 DNA reads TGTGCCAGCAGTTACGACGGTTACAATGAGCAGTTCTTC. It codes for CASSYDGYNEQFF. The rearrangement links TRBV6-5 to TRBJ2-1; unclear D gene. This CDR3 comprises 13 residues. Germline assignment: CDR1 MNHEY and CDR2 SVGAGI. V lost 2 bases, J lost 4 bases, and 6 bases lay in between.

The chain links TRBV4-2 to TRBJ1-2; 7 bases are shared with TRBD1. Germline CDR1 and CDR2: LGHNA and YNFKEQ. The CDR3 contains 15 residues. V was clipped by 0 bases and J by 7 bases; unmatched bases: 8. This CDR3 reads CASSQDLEGAGGYTF. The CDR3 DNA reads TGTGCCAGCAGCCAAGACCTGGAGGGGGCGGGTGGCTACACCTTC.

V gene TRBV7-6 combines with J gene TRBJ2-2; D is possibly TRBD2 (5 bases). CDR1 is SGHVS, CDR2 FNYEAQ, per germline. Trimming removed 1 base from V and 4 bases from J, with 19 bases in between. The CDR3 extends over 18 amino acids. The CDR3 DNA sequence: TGTGCCAGCAGCTTAGTTACTAGTGGACCACTCAGCACCGGGGAGCTGTTTTTT. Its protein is CASSLVTSGPLSTGELFF.

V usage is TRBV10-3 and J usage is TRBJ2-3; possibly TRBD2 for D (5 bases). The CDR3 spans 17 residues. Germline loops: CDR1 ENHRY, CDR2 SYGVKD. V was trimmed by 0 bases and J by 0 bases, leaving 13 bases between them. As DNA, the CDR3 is TGTGCCATCAGTGAGTCGGTTGGACTGGCTAGCACAGATACGCAGTATTTT. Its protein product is CAISESVGLASTDTQYF.

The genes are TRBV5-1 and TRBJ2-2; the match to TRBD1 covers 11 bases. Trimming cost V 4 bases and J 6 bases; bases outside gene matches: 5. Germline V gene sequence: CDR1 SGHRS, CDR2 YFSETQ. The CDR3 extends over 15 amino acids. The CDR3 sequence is CASSLSGQGAGELFF. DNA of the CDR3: TGCGCCAGCAGCCTCTCGGGACAGGGGGCCGGGGAGCTGTTTTTT.

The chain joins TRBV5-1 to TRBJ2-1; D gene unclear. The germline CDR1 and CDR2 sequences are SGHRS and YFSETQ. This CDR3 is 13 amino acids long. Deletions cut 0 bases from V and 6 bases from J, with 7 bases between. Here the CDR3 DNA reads TGCGCCAGCAGCTTGGAACCGCCCAATGAGCAGTTCTTC. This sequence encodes CASSLEPPNEQFF. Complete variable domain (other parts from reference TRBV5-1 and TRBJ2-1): KAGVTQTPRYLIKTRGQQVTLSCSPISGHRSVSWYQQTPGQGLQFLFEYFSETQRNKGNFPGRFSGRQFSNSRSEMNVSTLELGDSALYLCASSLEPPNEQFFGPGTRLTVL.

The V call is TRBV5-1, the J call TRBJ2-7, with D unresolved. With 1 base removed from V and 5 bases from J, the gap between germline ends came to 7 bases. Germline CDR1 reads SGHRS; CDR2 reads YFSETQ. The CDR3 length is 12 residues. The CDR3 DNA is TGCGCCAGCAGCTTGACAGTTGACGAGCAGTACTTC. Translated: CASSLTVDEQYF.

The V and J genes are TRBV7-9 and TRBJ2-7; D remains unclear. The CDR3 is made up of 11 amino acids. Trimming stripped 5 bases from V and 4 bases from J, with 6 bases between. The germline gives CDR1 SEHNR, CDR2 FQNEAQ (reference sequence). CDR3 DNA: TGTGCCAGCAGCCAAGATTACGAGCAGTACTTC. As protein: CASSQDYEQYF.

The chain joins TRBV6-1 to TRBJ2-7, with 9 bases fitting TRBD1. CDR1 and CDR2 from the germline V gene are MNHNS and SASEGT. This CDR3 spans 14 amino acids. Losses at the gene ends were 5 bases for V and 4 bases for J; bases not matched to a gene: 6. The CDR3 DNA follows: TGTGCCAGCAGTCGGGGGACAGGGATTTACGAGCAGTACTTC. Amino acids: CASSRGTGIYEQYF.

This chain's CDR3 is CASSKVWSSNTEAFF. As DNA, the CDR3 is TGTGCCAGCAGCAAAGTTTGGAGCAGCAACACTGAAGCTTTCTTT. This chain uses TRBV21-1 with TRBJ1-1. TRBV21-1 is described as a pseudogene. The CDR3 is made up of 15 amino acids.

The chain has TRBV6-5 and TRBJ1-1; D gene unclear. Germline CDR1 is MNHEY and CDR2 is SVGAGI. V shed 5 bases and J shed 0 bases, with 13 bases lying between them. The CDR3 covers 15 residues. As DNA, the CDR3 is TGTGCCAGCAGTCCGCGACGGGTGATGAACACTGAAGCTTTCTTT. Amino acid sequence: CASSPRRVMNTEAFF.

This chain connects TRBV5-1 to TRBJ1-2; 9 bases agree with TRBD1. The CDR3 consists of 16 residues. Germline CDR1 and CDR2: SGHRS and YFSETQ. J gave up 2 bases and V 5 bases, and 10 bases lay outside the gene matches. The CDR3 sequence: CASRDSAGTGNYGYTF. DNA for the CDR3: TGCGCCAGCAGGGACTCGGCCGGGACAGGGAACTATGGCTACACCTTC.

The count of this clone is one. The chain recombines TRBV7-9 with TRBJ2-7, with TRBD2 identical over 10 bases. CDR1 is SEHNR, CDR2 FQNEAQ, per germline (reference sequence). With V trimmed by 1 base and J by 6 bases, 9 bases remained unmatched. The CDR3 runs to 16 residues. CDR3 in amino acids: CASSLVFSGRPSEQYF. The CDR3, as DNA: TGTGCCAGCAGCTTAGTATTTAGCGGGAGGCCCTCCGAGCAGTACTTC.

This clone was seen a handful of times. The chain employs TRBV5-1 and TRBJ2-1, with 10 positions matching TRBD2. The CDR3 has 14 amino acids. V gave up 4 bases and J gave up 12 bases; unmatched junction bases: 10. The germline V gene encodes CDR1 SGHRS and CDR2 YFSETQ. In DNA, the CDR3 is TGCGCCAGCAGCATAGAAGCGGGAGGGCGCGCGCAGTTCTTC. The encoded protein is CASSIEAGGRAQFF.

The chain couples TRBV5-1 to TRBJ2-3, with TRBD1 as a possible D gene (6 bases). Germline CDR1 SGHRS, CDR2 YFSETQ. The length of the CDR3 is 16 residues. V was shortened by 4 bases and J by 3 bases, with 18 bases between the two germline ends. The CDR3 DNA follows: TGCGCCAGCAGCCGATATACAGGGAAGATGACAGATACGCAGTATTTT. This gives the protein CASSRYTGKMTDTQYF. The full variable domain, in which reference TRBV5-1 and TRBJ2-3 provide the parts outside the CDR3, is KAGVTQTPRYLIKTRGQQVTLSCSPISGHRSVSWYQQTPGQGLQFLFEYFSETQRNKGNFPGRFSGRQFSNSRSEMNVSTLELGDSALYLCASSRYTGKMTDTQYFGPGTRLTVL.

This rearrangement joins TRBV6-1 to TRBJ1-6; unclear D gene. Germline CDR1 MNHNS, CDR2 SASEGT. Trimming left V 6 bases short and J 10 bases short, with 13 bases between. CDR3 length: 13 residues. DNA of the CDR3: TGTGCCAGCAGACAATTCCAAGACTCACCCCTCCACTTT. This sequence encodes CASRQFQDSPLHF.

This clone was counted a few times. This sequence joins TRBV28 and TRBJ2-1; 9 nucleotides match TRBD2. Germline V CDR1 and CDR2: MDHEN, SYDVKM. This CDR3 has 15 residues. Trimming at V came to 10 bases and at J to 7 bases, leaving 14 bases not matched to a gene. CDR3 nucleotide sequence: TGTGCCATCCTCTCGGTGGCTAGCGGGAAGAATGAGCAGTTCTTC. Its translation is CAILSVASGKNEQFF.

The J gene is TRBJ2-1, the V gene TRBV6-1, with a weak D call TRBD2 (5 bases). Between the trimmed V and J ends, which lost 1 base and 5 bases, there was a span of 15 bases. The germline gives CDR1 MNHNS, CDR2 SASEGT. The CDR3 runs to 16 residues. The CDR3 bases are TGTGCCAGCAGTGAAGGGGTAGCGCCTAGGAACAATGAGCAGTTCTTC. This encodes CASSEGVAPRNNEQFF.

CDR3 amino acids: CSVSSTANTGELFF. The CDR3 DNA reads as TGCAGCGTTTCCTCGACAGCGAACACCGGGGAGCTGTTTTTT. The gene calls are TRBV29-1 and TRBJ2-2; a weak D match, TRBD1 (5 bases). CDR3 length: 14 residues. Per the germline V gene, CDR1 is SQVTM and CDR2 is ANQGSEA. V gave up 5 bases and J gave up 0 bases, with 10 bases separating them.

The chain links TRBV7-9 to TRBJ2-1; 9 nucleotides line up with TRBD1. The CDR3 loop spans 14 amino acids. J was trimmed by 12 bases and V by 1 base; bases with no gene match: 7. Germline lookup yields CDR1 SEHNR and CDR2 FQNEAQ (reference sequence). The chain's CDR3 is CASSLGTGGAGQFF. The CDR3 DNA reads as TGTGCCAGCAGCTTAGGTACAGGGGGCGCGGGGCAGTTCTTC. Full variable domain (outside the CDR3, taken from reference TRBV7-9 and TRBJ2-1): DTGVSQNPRHKITKRGQNVTFRCDPISEHNRLYWYRQTLGQGPEFLTYFQNEAQLEKSRLLSDRFSAERPKGSFSTLEIQRTEQGDSAMYLCASSLGTGGAGQFFGPGTRLTVL.

The CDR3 DNA reads as TGTGCCAGCACCCAATACGGGGACTACAATGAGCAGTTCTTC. Translated, it gives CASTQYGDYNEQFF. The gene calls are TRBV7-2 and TRBJ2-1, with D perhaps TRBD2 (5 bases). The CDR3 has 14 residues. Trimming stripped 7 bases from V and 3 bases from J, with 13 bases between. Per the germline V gene, CDR1 is SGHTA and CDR2 is FQGNSA. The full variable domain, its missing parts supplied by reference TRBV7-2 and TRBJ2-1, is GAGVSQSPSNKVTEKGKDVELRCDPISGHTALYWYRQSLGQGLEFLIYFQGNSAPDKSGLPSDRFSAERTGGSVSTLTIQRTQQEDSAVYLCASTQYGDYNEQFFGPGTRLTVL.

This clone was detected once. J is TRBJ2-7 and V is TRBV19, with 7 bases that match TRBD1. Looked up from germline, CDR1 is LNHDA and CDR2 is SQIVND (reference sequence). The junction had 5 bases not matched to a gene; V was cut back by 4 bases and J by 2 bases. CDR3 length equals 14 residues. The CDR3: CASSTTTGPYEQYF. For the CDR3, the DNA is TGTGCCAGTAGTACCACGACAGGGCCCTACGAGCAGTACTTC.

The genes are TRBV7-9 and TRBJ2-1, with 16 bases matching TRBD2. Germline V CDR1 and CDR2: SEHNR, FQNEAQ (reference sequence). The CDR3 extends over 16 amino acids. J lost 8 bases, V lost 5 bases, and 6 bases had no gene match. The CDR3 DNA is TGTGCCAGCAGCCCGGGACTAGCGGGGGGGCTTGATGAGCAGTTCTTC. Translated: CASSPGLAGGLDEQFF.